The following is a TCR beta chain sequence with its context. Germline V lookup: CDR1 SNHLY, CDR2 FYNNEI. Trimming cost V 4 bases and J 4 bases, with 7 bases left between them. This CDR3 region has 12 residues. This sample is drawn from a study of blood T cell repertoires in COVID-19. Overall study context: PBMCs, B-cell-depleted T cells, or T cells were the source of the cDNA or gDNA that made up the material.

The study counted Cohort 3 donors as recovered given two negative PCRs, clearance, or symptom resolution. The authors' processing: The assay estimated nucleated cells by amplifying reference gene primers. Generated by immunoSEQ multiplex PCR, the TCRdb table keeps only in-frame clones and is missing some. That table supplies the V and J calls and clone size; D and trimming were determined from the DNA. This table holds some 150,000 clones, around 82% found once. The chain couples TRBV2 to TRBJ1-2; D is uncertain. The receptor was derived from a woman aged 45-60 years who had recovered from COVID-19. Sequenced input: PBMCs or T cells enriched from blood (not recorded which). CDR3 sequence: CASSGLLYGYTF. CDR3 coding DNA: TGTGCCAGCAGTGGGCTTCTCTATGGCTACACCTTC.